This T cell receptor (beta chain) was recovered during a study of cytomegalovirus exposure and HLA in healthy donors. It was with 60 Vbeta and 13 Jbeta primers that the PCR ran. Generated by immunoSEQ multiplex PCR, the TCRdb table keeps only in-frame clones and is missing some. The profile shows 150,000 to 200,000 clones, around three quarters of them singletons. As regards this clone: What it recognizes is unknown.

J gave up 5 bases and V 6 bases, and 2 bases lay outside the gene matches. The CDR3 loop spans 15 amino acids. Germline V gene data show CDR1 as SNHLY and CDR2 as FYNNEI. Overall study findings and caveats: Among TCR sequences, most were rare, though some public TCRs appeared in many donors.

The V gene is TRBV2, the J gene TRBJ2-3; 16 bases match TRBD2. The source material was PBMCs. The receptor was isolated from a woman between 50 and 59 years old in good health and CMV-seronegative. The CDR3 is CASRGTSGGGDTQYF. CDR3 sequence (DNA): TGTGCCAGCAGAGGGACTAGCGGGGGGGGAGATACGCAGTATTTT.